This T cell receptor (beta chain) emerged from a study of blood T cells in healthy people across ages. Whole-study findings and limits: Roughly linear age-related decline in beta diversity appeared, significant by age about 37. TCR beta diversity tracked closely with naive T cell percentage.

V dropped 2 bases and J dropped 3 bases, with 10 bases sitting between them. The CDR3 sequence is 15 residues long. Germline V gives CDR1 ENHRY, CDR2 SYGVKD. Then a second PCR, running roughly 7 to 11 cycles, was carried out with a sample-barcoded 5' primer and a J-beta primer mix. TCRdb analysed the 5' RACE reads with MiXCR anew, one entry per CDR3 protein. The sample includes about 780,000 distinct CDR3 sequences, more than 35% of them seen just once. For this clonotype: Its cognate antigen is unknown.

This clonotype was sampled from a man older than 75 in good health. The sequenced material came from blood. V and J are TRBV10-3 and TRBJ1-4; D may be TRBD1 (5 bases). The DNA of the CDR3 is TGTGCCATCAGTGAGAACTCAGGGTCTAATGAAAAACTGTTTTTT. The encoded protein is CAISENSGSNEKLFF.